This TCR beta chain comes out of a study of breast tumors, draining lymph nodes, adjacent tissues. TCRdb redid the calling of the multiplex PCR reads with MiXCR, one entry per CDR3 protein. This table has a few hundred thousand distinct CDR3 sequences, nearly 35% appearing once. There are 15 residues in the CDR3. CDR1 is ENHRY, CDR2 SYGVKD, per germline. A remark on this clonotype: One base away lies a much larger clone, so this may be a sequencing read error.

The lymph nodes were axillary draining lymph nodes from breast cancer patients. The receptor comes from a female donor with breast cancer. Some clones in this sample may be carry-over from other donors' samples. Input material: axillary lymph node tissue. The V gene is TRBV10-3, the J gene TRBJ2-3, with 8 bases matching TRBD2. CDR3 coding DNA: TGTGCCAGCAGGCTCGCGGGGGGCAGCACAAATACGCAGTATTTT. Its protein is CASRLAGGSTNTQYF.